These T cell receptor beta chains were read from a single sample in a study of T cells expressing NK-cell markers. TCRdb re-analyzed the 5' RACE reads; it lists each CDR3 protein once, without DNA. Its table lists about 260,000 distinct CDR3 sequences. The sequenced sample was blood T cells: a sorted CD56 or NKG2C T cell subset, CD4+ or CD8+ T cells, or bulk PBMC T cells (not recorded which). These receptors originate from a young man in good health. The CDR3 runs from the conserved cysteine through the conserved F or W. The order of the fields is V gene, CDR3 length, J gene, CDR3 protein.

v_gene: TRBV7-9
len: 16
j_gene: TRBJ2-1
CDR3aa: CASSLEVIASYNEQFF

v_gene: TRBV12-3/TRBV12-4
len: 14
j_gene: TRBJ2-5
CDR3aa: CASNLAGVIETQYF

v_gene: TRBV20-1
len: 14
j_gene: TRBJ2-3
CDR3aa: CSASPLVRGDTQYF

v_gene: TRBV10-3
len: 15
j_gene: TRBJ2-3
CDR3aa: CAISERGGTTDTQYF

v_gene: TRBV7-6
len: 15
j_gene: TRBJ2-3
CDR3aa: CASSFLRLAIDTQYF

v_gene: TRBV15
len: 15
j_gene: TRBJ2-1
CDR3aa: CATRSFAEPYNEQFF

v_gene: TRBV25-1
len: 11
j_gene: TRBJ2-2
CDR3aa: CASSEPKELFF

v_gene: TRBV12-3/TRBV12-4
len: 14
j_gene: TRBJ2-7
CDR3aa: CASSLGGYFDEQYF

v_gene: TRBV27
len: 13
j_gene: TRBJ2-1
CDR3aa: CASTPYTGTGEFF

v_gene: TRBV20-1
len: 15
j_gene: TRBJ1-4
CDR3aa: CSARPGTGSAKSLFF

v_gene: TRBV10-3
len: 14
j_gene: TRBJ2-2
CDR3aa: CAISAGLDTGELFF

v_gene: TRBV10-1
len: 14
j_gene: TRBJ2-1
CDR3aa: CASALAGSDNEQFF

v_gene: TRBV5-1
len: 14
j_gene: TRBJ2-7
CDR3aa: CASSSDSYLYEQYF

v_gene: TRBV11-3
len: 16
j_gene: TRBJ2-3
CDR3aa: CASSSITGLGTDTQYF

v_gene: TRBV29-1
len: 14
j_gene: TRBJ2-1
CDR3aa: CSVNGRLSYNEQFF

v_gene: TRBV4-1
len: 16
j_gene: TRBJ2-2
CDR3aa: CASSQDGTANTGELFF

v_gene: TRBV24-1
len: 15
j_gene: TRBJ2-1
CDR3aa: CATSDREQHYNEQFF

v_gene: TRBV20-1
len: 17
j_gene: TRBJ2-2
CDR3aa: CSAMDSRVMGNTGELFF

v_gene: TRBV19
len: 14
j_gene: TRBJ2-6
CDR3aa: CATHHHSGANVLTF

v_gene: TRBV29-1
len: 13
j_gene: TRBJ2-3
CDR3aa: CSIGSGSTDTQYF

v_gene: TRBV7-2
len: 15
j_gene: TRBJ1-4
CDR3aa: CASSLGGTVNEKLFF

v_gene: TRBV12-5
len: 13
j_gene: TRBJ2-1
CDR3aa: CASGPTHGYEQFF

v_gene: TRBV20-1
len: 16
j_gene: TRBJ2-1
CDR3aa: CSANSYRLAGDNEQFF